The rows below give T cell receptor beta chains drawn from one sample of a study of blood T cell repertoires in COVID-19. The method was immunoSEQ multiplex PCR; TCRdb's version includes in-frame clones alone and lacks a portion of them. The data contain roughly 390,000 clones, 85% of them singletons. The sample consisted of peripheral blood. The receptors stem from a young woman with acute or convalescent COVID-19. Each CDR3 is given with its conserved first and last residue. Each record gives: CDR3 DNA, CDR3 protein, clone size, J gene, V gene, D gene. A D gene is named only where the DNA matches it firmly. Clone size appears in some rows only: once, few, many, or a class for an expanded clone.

CDR3nt: TGCGCCAGCAGCTTGGACAGGAACTATGGCTACACCTTC; CDR3aa: CASSLDRNYGYTF; abundance: NA; j_gene: TRBJ1-2; v_gene: TRBV5-1; d_gene: NA
CDR3nt: TGTGCCAGCAGCCGTGGGGGGAGGCGGGAGAGGCAGTTCTTC; CDR3aa: CASSRGGRRERQFF; abundance: NA; j_gene: TRBJ2-1; v_gene: TRBV11-2; d_gene: TRBD2
CDR3nt: TGCGCCAGCAGCTTGGACAGGTGGGCCTACGAGCAGTACTTC; CDR3aa: CASSLDRWAYEQYF; abundance: NA; j_gene: TRBJ2-7; v_gene: TRBV5-1; d_gene: NA
CDR3nt: TGTGCCAGTAGGAGGGACACCCCCTCTGGGGCCAACGTCCTGACTTTC; CDR3aa: CASRRDTPSGANVLTF; abundance: NA; j_gene: TRBJ2-6; v_gene: TRBV19; d_gene: NA
CDR3nt: TGTGCCAGCAGCTCCTCGGGGACAGGGGTCGTCGAGCAGTACTTC; CDR3aa: CASSSSGTGVVEQYF; abundance: once; j_gene: TRBJ2-7; v_gene: TRBV11-2; d_gene: TRBD1
CDR3nt: TGTGCTAGTGGTCAAAGTCTATTGAACAGGGGGCAGAACACTGAAGCTTTCTTT; CDR3aa: CASGQSLLNRGQNTEAFF; abundance: NA; j_gene: TRBJ1-1; v_gene: TRBV12-5; d_gene: TRBD1
CDR3nt: TGTGCCAGCAGCCATAGCACCGGGGAGCTGTTTTTT; CDR3aa: CASSHSTGELFF; abundance: NA; j_gene: TRBJ2-2; v_gene: TRBV11-2; d_gene: NA
CDR3nt: TGTGCCAGCAGTATAGGACAGGGTCCCTACGAGCAGTACTTC; CDR3aa: CASSIGQGPYEQYF; abundance: NA; j_gene: TRBJ2-7; v_gene: TRBV2; d_gene: TRBD1
CDR3nt: TGCGCCAGCAGCCCGGACATCGTGGGTAACACCATATATTTT; CDR3aa: CASSPDIVGNTIYF; abundance: NA; j_gene: TRBJ1-3; v_gene: TRBV5-1; d_gene: NA
CDR3nt: TGTGCCAGCAGCCTTCGATCGGTCTCACCCCTCCACTTT; CDR3aa: CASSLRSVSPLHF; abundance: NA; j_gene: TRBJ1-6; v_gene: TRBV14; d_gene: NA
CDR3nt: TGTGCCAGCAGCCAAGATCTGGCAGGTCCTAATTCACCCCTCCACTTT; CDR3aa: CASSQDLAGPNSPLHF; abundance: NA; j_gene: TRBJ1-6; v_gene: TRBV4-2; d_gene: NA
CDR3nt: TGTGCCAGCAGTGATAGCGGGGGGGTTAACGAGCAGTACTTC; CDR3aa: CASSDSGGVNEQYF; abundance: NA; j_gene: TRBJ2-7; v_gene: TRBV6-1; d_gene: TRBD2
CDR3nt: TGTGCCACCAGCAGAGGCGGAGTATGGGGGCCCCGGGACCATAACTATGGCTACACCTTC; CDR3aa: CATSRGGVWGPRDHNYGYTF; abundance: many; j_gene: TRBJ1-2; v_gene: TRBV15; d_gene: NA
CDR3nt: TGTGCCAGCAGCCAAGCTCTATTCCATGAGCAGTTCTTC; CDR3aa: CASSQALFHEQFF; abundance: NA; j_gene: TRBJ2-1; v_gene: TRBV4-2; d_gene: NA
CDR3nt: TGTGCCAGCAGCTTGGTTGGCTGGACAGTTAACACTGAAGCTTTCTTT; CDR3aa: CASSLVGWTVNTEAFF; abundance: once; j_gene: TRBJ1-1; v_gene: TRBV5-6; d_gene: NA
CDR3nt: TGTGCCAGCAGTCCGGTGAACACTGAAGCTTTCTTT; CDR3aa: CASSPVNTEAFF; abundance: NA; j_gene: TRBJ1-1; v_gene: TRBV6-6; d_gene: NA
CDR3nt: TGTGCCAGCAGTTTCCCTCAGGGGAATCAGCCCCAGCATTTT; CDR3aa: CASSFPQGNQPQHF; abundance: NA; j_gene: TRBJ1-5; v_gene: TRBV6-2/TRBV6-3; d_gene: NA
CDR3nt: TGTGCCAGCAGCCAAGTGCGTGGTGGCTACACCTTC; CDR3aa: CASSQVRGGYTF; abundance: NA; j_gene: TRBJ1-2; v_gene: TRBV3-1/TRBV3-2; d_gene: NA
CDR3nt: TGCGCCAGCAGCTTAGTAGCGGGCCAAAACACCGGGGAGCTGTTTTTT; CDR3aa: CASSLVAGQNTGELFF; abundance: NA; j_gene: TRBJ2-2; v_gene: TRBV5-1; d_gene: TRBD2
CDR3nt: TGTGCCAGCAGCCACATGTACAATGAGCAGTTCTTC; CDR3aa: CASSHMYNEQFF; abundance: NA; j_gene: TRBJ2-1; v_gene: TRBV6-5; d_gene: NA
CDR3nt: TGCGCCGTTATACTCCCGGACAGGGGTACCGAGCAGTACTTC; CDR3aa: CAVILPDRGTEQYF; abundance: NA; j_gene: TRBJ2-7; v_gene: TRBV10-2; d_gene: TRBD1
CDR3nt: TGTGCCAGCAGTCCCTCTAGCTCCGGGGAGCTGTTTTTT; CDR3aa: CASSPSSSGELFF; abundance: NA; j_gene: TRBJ2-2; v_gene: TRBV27; d_gene: NA
CDR3nt: TGTGCCAGCAGCTACGACAGGGGAGCTGGCTACACCTTC; CDR3aa: CASSYDRGAGYTF; abundance: once; j_gene: TRBJ1-2; v_gene: TRBV6-5; d_gene: TRBD1
CDR3nt: TGTGCCAGCAGCAGGGTAGCAACTAATGAAAAACTGTTTTTT; CDR3aa: CASSRVATNEKLFF; abundance: few; j_gene: TRBJ1-4; v_gene: TRBV2; d_gene: NA
CDR3nt: TGTGCCAGCAGCCGAGGAGGGGGCAACAATCAGCCCCAGCATTTT; CDR3aa: CASSRGGGNNQPQHF; abundance: NA; j_gene: TRBJ1-5; v_gene: TRBV3-1/TRBV3-2; d_gene: TRBD1
CDR3nt: TGTGCCAGCAGTTACACCGACAGGAAAGAGACCCAGTACTTC; CDR3aa: CASSYTDRKETQYF; abundance: NA; j_gene: TRBJ2-5; v_gene: TRBV28; d_gene: NA
CDR3nt: TGCGCCAGCAGCTTGGCCGGACAGGGGCGCGACACCGGGGAGCTGTTTTTT; CDR3aa: CASSLAGQGRDTGELFF; abundance: NA; j_gene: TRBJ2-2; v_gene: TRBV5-1; d_gene: TRBD1
CDR3nt: TGCGCCAGCAGCCAAGCCCTCCTCAGTGGCTACACCTTC; CDR3aa: CASSQALLSGYTF; abundance: NA; j_gene: TRBJ1-2; v_gene: TRBV4-1; d_gene: NA
CDR3nt: TGTGCCAGCAGCCAAGGGACTCAAAACATTCAGTACTTC; CDR3aa: CASSQGTQNIQYF; abundance: NA; j_gene: TRBJ2-4; v_gene: TRBV3-1/TRBV3-2; d_gene: NA
CDR3nt: TGCGCCAGCAGGCCGGACAGGGATTGTTCACCCCTCCACTTT; CDR3aa: CASRPDRDCSPLHF; abundance: NA; j_gene: TRBJ1-6; v_gene: TRBV5-1; d_gene: TRBD1
CDR3nt: TGTGCCAGTAGTACCCAATACAATGAGCAGTTCTTC; CDR3aa: CASSTQYNEQFF; abundance: once; j_gene: TRBJ2-1; v_gene: TRBV19; d_gene: NA
CDR3nt: TGTGCCAGCAGCCCAAGCGATACAGGGGCTAACTACGAGCAGTACTTC; CDR3aa: CASSPSDTGANYEQYF; abundance: NA; j_gene: TRBJ2-7; v_gene: TRBV4-2; d_gene: TRBD1
CDR3nt: TGTGCCAGCAGCTTAGTGACAGGGGGTTCACCCCTCCACTTT; CDR3aa: CASSLVTGGSPLHF; abundance: NA; j_gene: TRBJ1-6; v_gene: TRBV7-8; d_gene: TRBD1
CDR3nt: TGTGCCAGCAGCAAGGACAGCCAAGAGACCCAGTACTTC; CDR3aa: CASSKDSQETQYF; abundance: NA; j_gene: TRBJ2-5; v_gene: TRBV7-2; d_gene: NA
CDR3nt: TGTGCCAGCAGTTTATTCCCGACTAGCGGGAGGACCTACGAGCAGTACTTC; CDR3aa: CASSLFPTSGRTYEQYF; abundance: NA; j_gene: TRBJ2-7; v_gene: TRBV28; d_gene: TRBD2
CDR3nt: TGTGCCAGCAGGGCCGGGACAGGGGGCACTGAAGCTTTCTTT; CDR3aa: CASRAGTGGTEAFF; abundance: NA; j_gene: TRBJ1-1; v_gene: TRBV6-5; d_gene: TRBD1
CDR3nt: TGTGCCAGCAGCTTAGCGGGAGCTATGGACACCGGGGAGCTGTTTTTT; CDR3aa: CASSLAGAMDTGELFF; abundance: NA; j_gene: TRBJ2-2; v_gene: TRBV28; d_gene: TRBD2
CDR3nt: TGTGCCAGCAGCCCCCGTGTCAACACTGAAGCTTTCTTT; CDR3aa: CASSPRVNTEAFF; abundance: NA; j_gene: TRBJ1-1; v_gene: TRBV5-6; d_gene: NA
CDR3nt: TGTGCCAGCAGTGAAGTGCAGGGAGGTGGCTACACCTTC; CDR3aa: CASSEVQGGGYTF; abundance: NA; j_gene: TRBJ1-2; v_gene: TRBV2; d_gene: NA
CDR3nt: TGTGCCAGCAGCTTGGTTAGCGGGGGGGCCTACGAGCAGTACTTC; CDR3aa: CASSLVSGGAYEQYF; abundance: NA; j_gene: TRBJ2-7; v_gene: TRBV5-6; d_gene: TRBD2
CDR3nt: TGCAGCGTTGAAGATCGGTCTAGCGGGGGCACAGATACGCAGTATTTT; CDR3aa: CSVEDRSSGGTDTQYF; abundance: NA; j_gene: TRBJ2-3; v_gene: TRBV29-1; d_gene: TRBD2
CDR3nt: TGTGCCAGTGCGCAGGGGGCCAATTCACCCCTCCACTTT; CDR3aa: CASAQGANSPLHF; abundance: NA; j_gene: TRBJ1-6; v_gene: TRBV19; d_gene: TRBD1
CDR3nt: TGCGCCAGCAGCTTGGAGCGGGGGAGTTTAACCGGGGAGCTGTTTTTT; CDR3aa: CASSLERGSLTGELFF; abundance: NA; j_gene: TRBJ2-2; v_gene: TRBV5-1; d_gene: TRBD2